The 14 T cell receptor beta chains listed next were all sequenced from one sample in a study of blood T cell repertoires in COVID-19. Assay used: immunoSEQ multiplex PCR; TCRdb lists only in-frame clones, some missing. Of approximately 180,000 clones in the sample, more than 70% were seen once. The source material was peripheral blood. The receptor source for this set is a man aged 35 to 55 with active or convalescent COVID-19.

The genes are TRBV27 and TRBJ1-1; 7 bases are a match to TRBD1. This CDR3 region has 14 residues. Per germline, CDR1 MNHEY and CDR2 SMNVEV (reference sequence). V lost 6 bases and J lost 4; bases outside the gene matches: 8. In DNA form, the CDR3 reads TGTGCCAGCAGCGCTGACAGGGTGGCCACTGAAGCTTTCTTT. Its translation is CASSADRVATEAFF.

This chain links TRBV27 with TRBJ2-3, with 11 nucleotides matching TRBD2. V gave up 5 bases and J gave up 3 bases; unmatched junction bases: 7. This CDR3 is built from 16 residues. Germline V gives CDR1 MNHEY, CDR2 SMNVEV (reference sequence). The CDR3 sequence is CASSRSLAGGTDTQYF. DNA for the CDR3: TGTGCCAGCAGTAGAAGTCTAGCGGGAGGTACAGATACGCAGTATTTT.

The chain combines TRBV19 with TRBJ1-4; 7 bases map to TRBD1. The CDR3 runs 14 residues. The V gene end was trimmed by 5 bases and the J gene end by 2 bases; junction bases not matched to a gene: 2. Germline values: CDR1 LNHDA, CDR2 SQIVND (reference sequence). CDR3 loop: CASSLGGTNEKLFF. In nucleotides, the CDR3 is TGTGCCAGTAGTTTAGGGGGCACTAATGAAAAACTGTTTTTT.

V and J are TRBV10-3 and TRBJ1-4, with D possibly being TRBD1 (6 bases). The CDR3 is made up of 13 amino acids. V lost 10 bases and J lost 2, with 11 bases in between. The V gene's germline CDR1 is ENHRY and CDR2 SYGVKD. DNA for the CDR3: TGTGCCACGGGAGGGGGGACTAATGAAAAACTGTTTTTT. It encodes CATGGGTNEKLFF.

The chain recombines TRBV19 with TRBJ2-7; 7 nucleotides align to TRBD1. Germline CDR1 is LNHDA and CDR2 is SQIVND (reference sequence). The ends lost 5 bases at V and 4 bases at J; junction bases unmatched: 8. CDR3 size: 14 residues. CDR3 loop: CASSGTALGYEQYF. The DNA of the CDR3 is TGTGCCAGTAGTGGGACAGCCCTAGGGTACGAGCAGTACTTC.

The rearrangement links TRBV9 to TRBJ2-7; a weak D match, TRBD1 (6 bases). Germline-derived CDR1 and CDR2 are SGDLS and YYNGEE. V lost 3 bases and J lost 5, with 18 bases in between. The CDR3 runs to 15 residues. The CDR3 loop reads CASSASPMPGDEQYF. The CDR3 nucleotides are TGTGCCAGCAGCGCCTCCCCAATGCCAGGGGACGAGCAGTACTTC.

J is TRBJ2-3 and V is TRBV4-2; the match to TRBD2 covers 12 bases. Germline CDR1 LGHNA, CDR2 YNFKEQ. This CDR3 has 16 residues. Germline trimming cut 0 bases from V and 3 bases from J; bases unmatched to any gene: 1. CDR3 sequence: CASSQELAGGTDTQYF. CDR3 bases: TGTGCCAGCAGCCAAGAACTAGCGGGAGGTACAGATACGCAGTATTTT.

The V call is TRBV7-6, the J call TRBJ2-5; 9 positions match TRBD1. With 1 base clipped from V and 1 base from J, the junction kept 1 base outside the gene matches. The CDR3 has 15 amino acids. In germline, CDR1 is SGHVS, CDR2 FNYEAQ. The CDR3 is CASSLGGQGQETQYF. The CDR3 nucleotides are TGTGCCAGCAGCTTAGGGGGACAGGGCCAAGAGACCCAGTACTTC.

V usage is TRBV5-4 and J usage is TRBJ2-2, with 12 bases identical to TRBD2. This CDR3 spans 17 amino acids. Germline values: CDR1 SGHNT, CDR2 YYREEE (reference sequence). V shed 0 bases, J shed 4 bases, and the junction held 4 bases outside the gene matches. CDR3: CASSLGLAGVVTGELFF. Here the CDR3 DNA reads TGTGCCAGCAGCTTGGGACTAGCGGGAGTAGTCACCGGGGAGCTGTTTTTT.

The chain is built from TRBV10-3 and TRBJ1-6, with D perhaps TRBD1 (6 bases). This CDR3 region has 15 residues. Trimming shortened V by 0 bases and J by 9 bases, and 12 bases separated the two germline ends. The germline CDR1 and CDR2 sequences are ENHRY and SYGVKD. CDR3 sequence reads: CAISESARGSSPLHF. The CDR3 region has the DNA TGTGCCATCAGTGAGTCCGCCAGGGGCAGTTCACCCCTCCACTTT.

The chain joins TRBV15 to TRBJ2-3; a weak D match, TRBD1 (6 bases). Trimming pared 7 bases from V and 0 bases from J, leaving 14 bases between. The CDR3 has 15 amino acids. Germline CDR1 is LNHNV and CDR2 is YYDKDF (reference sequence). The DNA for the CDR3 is TGTGCCACCACCGACCGACAGGCCAGCACAGATACGCAGTATTTT. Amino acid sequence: CATTDRQASTDTQYF.

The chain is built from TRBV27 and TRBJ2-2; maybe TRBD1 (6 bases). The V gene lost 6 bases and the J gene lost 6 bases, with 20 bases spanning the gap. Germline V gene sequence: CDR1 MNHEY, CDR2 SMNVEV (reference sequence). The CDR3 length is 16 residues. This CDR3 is CASSPNGRDKAGELFF. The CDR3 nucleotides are TGTGCCAGCAGCCCTAATGGACGGGACAAAGCCGGGGAGCTGTTTTTT.

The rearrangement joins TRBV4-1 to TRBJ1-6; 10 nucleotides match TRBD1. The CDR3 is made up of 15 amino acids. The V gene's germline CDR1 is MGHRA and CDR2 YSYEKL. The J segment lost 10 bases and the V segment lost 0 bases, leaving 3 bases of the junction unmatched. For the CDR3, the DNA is TGCGCCAGCAGCCAAGATAGGACAGGGGGGTCACCCCTCCACTTT. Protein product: CASSQDRTGGSPLHF.

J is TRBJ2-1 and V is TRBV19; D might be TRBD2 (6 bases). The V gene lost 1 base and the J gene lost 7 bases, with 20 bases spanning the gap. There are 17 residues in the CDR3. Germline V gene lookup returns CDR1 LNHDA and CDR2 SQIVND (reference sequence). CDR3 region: CASSIGTSLVVWNEQFF. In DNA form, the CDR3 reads TGTGCCAGTAGTATAGGTACTAGCTTGGTGGTATGGAATGAGCAGTTCTTC.